This T cell receptor (beta chain) was profiled in a study of blood T cell repertoires in COVID-19. Study at large: Acute and convalescent COVID-19 specimens originated in the United States, Italy and Spain. PBMCs, B-cell-depleted T cells, or T cells provided the cDNA or gDNA that made up the material.

How the authors handled the data: Amplified reference gene primers provided the basis for estimating nucleated cell counts. Method: immunoSEQ multiplex PCR; TCRdb's copy keeps in-frame clones and lacks some. V, J and clone size derive from that table, while D and trimming were established from the DNA sequence. The sample lists about 300,000 clones; roughly 88% were seen once. This CDR3 has 15 residues. Germline V gene sequence: CDR1 MNHEY, CDR2 SVGAGI. Trimming took 6 bases from V and 1 from J, leaving 13 bases between them. The V gene is TRBV6-5, the J gene TRBJ2-1, with a weak D call TRBD1 (6 bases). The sequence was collected from a woman in her twenties or thirties who had recovered from COVID-19. Material: peripheral blood. The CDR3 DNA reads TGTGCCAGCAGCGCAACAGGGTATTCCTACAATGAGCAGTTCTTC. It codes for CASSATGYSYNEQFF.